This T cell receptor beta chain was recovered during a study of neurological immune-mediated disorders. Whole-study results and caveats: HTLV-1-associated myelopathy ranked highest for TCR clonal expansion and multiple sclerosis lowest, beneath healthy controls. The absence of any CDR3 amino acid sequence shared by expanded clones across subjects suggests that repertoires were private in all groups.

A 10-nucleotide random UMI tagged transcripts in template-switch 5'RACE cDNA synthesis. TCRdb ran MiXCR on the 5' RACE reads and lists one entry per CDR3 protein. This sample has 60,000 or so distinct CDR3 sequences; 10% to 12% occur once, and the top ten carry less than 2%. A total of 2 million PBMCs stored at -80 degrees C provided the unsorted libraries. CDR3 length: 14 residues. Germline V gene data show CDR1 as LNHNV and CDR2 as YYDKDF (reference sequence). V lost 0 bases to trimming and J lost 0 bases, with 3 bases between them. This clonotype was counted ten times or more. Its antigen remains unknown.

This chain joins TRBV15 and TRBJ1-3; D call uncertain. Sequencing was carried out using PBMCs. The sequence was collected from a man aged 60 to 69 in good health. The CDR3 sequence is CATSRDISGNTIYF. The CDR3, as DNA: TGTGCCACCAGCAGAGACATCTCTGGAAACACCATATATTTT. The entire variable domain, with the rest obtained from reference TRBV15 and TRBJ1-3, is as follows: DAMVIQNPRYQVTQFGKPVTLSCSQTLNHNVMYWYQQKSSQAPKLLFHYYDKDFNNEADTPDNFQSRRPNTSFCFLDIRSPGLGDTAMYLCATSRDISGNTIYFGEGSWLTVV.